This is a list of T cell receptor beta chains from one sample in a study of shared clonotypes between healthy human individuals. Generated by immunoSEQ multiplex PCR, the TCRdb table keeps only in-frame clones and is missing some. The sample yields millions of clones, roughly 94% seen once. The sample taken for sequencing was naive CD4+ T cells sorted from blood. The receptors were sampled from a young man in good health. Each CDR3 is given with its conserved first and last residue. D genes are given only for firm matches. Clone size is shown for a subset of rows, as once, few, many or a class of expanded clone.

v_gene	j_gene	abundance	d_gene	CDR3nt	CDR3aa
TRBV11-2	TRBJ2-2	NA	TRBD2	TGTGCCAGCAGCTTAGTATCGACGGGAGGAACGGAGGAGCTGTTTTTT	CASSLVSTGGTEELFF
TRBV6-5	TRBJ2-1	NA	TRBD1	TGTGCCAGCAGTTACTCGGACAGGGGAGGTGAGCAGTTCTTC	CASSYSDRGGEQFF
TRBV5-1	TRBJ1-4	NA	NA	TGCGCCAGCAGCCAGGCAGCAGGGTCGGAAGAAAAACTGTTTTTT	CASSQAAGSEEKLFF
TRBV20-1	TRBJ1-1	NA	NA	TGCAGTGCAGAGAAGGACACTGAAGCTTTCTTT	CSAEKDTEAFF
TRBV30	TRBJ1-5	NA	TRBD1	TGTGCCTGGAGTGCCGCCGCCGGCCGGGACAGGGCTTTTTGGCCCCAGCATTTT	CAWSAAAGRDRAFWPQHF
TRBV30	TRBJ2-2	NA	NA	TGTGCCTGGAGTGTACTGGGGGGCGCGGCCGGGGAGCTGTTTTTT	CAWSVLGGAAGELFF
TRBV2	TRBJ1-6	NA	NA	TGTGCCAGCAGTCTCCCGGACACCTTTATTCAGCCCCTCCACTTT	CASSLPDTFIQPLHF
TRBV2	TRBJ1-1	NA	NA	TGTGCCAGCAGTGGGGGTGGGGCTGAAGCTTTCTTT	CASSGGGAEAFF
TRBV7-9	TRBJ2-3	NA	NA	TGTGCCAGCAGCCCCGGGGCTCGCACAGATACGCAGTATTTT	CASSPGARTDTQYF
TRBV7-6	TRBJ2-2	NA	NA	TGTGCCAGCAGCTCCCACACCGGGGAGCTGTTTTTT	CASSSHTGELFF
TRBV29-1	TRBJ2-5	NA	NA	TGCAGCGCCTCCCGGGACGTGGAGACCCAGTACTTC	CSASRDVETQYF
TRBV7-2	TRBJ1-2	NA	NA	TGTGCCAGCAGCGCCCAGGGGAAGGTAAACTATGGCTACACCTTC	CASSAQGKVNYGYTF
TRBV5-1	TRBJ2-7	NA	TRBD1	TGCGCCAGCAGCTCGGAGACAGGGGGAGTTTCCGAGCAGTACTTC	CASSSETGGVSEQYF
TRBV9	TRBJ2-5	NA	NA	TGTGCCAGCAGCGGACGAGGGGTTGCCTCGCAAGAGACCCAGTACTTC	CASSGRGVASQETQYF
TRBV6-4	TRBJ2-1	NA	TRBD2	TGTGCCAGCAGTGTAGCGGGGGGCTACAATGAGCAGTTCTTC	CASSVAGGYNEQFF
TRBV28	TRBJ1-2	NA	NA	TGTGCCAGCAGTCCGATAAACTATGGCTACACCTTC	CASSPINYGYTF
TRBV2	TRBJ2-1	NA	TRBD1	TGTGCCAGCAGAGGACAGGTCCTCTACAATGAGCAGTTCTTC	CASRGQVLYNEQFF
TRBV6-1	TRBJ1-6	NA	TRBD1	TGTGCCAGCACCGAGACAGGGGGCAGTTATTCACCCCTCCACTTT	CASTETGGSYSPLHF
TRBV7-2	TRBJ1-1	NA	TRBD1	TGTGCCAGCAGCGTTACAGGGGGGATGAACACTGAAGCTTTCTTT	CASSVTGGMNTEAFF
TRBV12-5	TRBJ2-7	NA	NA	TGTGCTAGTGGCCCACAGGGATCCTACGAGCAGTACTTC	CASGPQGSYEQYF
TRBV7-2	TRBJ2-5	once	NA	TGTGCCAGCAGTTTAAGAGAAAAAGAGACCCAGTACTTC	CASSLREKETQYF
TRBV28	TRBJ2-5	NA	NA	TGTGCCAGCAGTTTGGGAACTCCAAGGGAGACCCAGTACTTC	CASSLGTPRETQYF
TRBV10-1	TRBJ2-4	NA	NA	TGCGCCAGCAGCGAAGGGGGTAACATTCAGTACTTC	CASSEGGNIQYF